This TCR beta chain was documented in a study of blood T cell repertoires in COVID-19. There are 14 residues in the CDR3. V gave up 1 base and J gave up 4 bases, with 10 bases separating them. From germline, CDR1 is SGHAT and CDR2 FQNNGV. Profiled with immunoSEQ multiplex PCR; TCRdb holds only in-frame clones, not every one. Of about 430,000 clones listed, roughly 84% were seen once; the top ten hold approximately 1.5%. The chain is built from TRBV11-2 and TRBJ1-1, with D maybe TRBD1 (5 bases). The sequenced material came from PBMCs or T cells enriched from blood (not recorded which). The clonotype comes from a woman aged 18-29 years who had been exposed to COVID-19. The CDR3, as DNA: TGTGCCAGCAGCTTAGGGTCGGGGGTCACTGAAGCTTTCTTT. Protein sequence: CASSLGSGVTEAFF.